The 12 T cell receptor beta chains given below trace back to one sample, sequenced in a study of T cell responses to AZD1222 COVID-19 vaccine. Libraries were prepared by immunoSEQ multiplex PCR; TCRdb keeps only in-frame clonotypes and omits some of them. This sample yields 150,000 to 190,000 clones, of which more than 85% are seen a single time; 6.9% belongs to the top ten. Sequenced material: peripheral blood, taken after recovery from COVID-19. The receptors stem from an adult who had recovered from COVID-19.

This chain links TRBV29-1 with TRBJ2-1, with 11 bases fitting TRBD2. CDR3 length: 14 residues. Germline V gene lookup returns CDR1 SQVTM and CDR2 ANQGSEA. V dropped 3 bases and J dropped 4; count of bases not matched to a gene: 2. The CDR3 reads CSVDLAGGYNEQFF. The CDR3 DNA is TGCAGCGTTGACCTAGCGGGGGGATACAATGAGCAGTTCTTC.

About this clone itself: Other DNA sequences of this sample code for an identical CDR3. The CDR3 coding sequence is TGTGCCAGCAGTGAAGCTGGCGGTGCCTACGAGCAGTACTTC. Its translation: CASSEAGGAYEQYF. J is TRBJ2-7 and V is TRBV6-1; unclear D gene. The V and J ends lost 0 bases and 2 bases respectively, with 8 bases between them. The CDR3 has 14 amino acids. Germline CDR1 MNHNS, CDR2 SASEGT.

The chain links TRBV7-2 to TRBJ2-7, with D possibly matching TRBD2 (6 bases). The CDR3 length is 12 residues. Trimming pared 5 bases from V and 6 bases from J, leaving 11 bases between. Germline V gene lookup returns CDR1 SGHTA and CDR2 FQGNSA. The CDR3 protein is CASSGLFSEQYF. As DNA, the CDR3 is TGTGCCAGCAGCGGACTATTCTCCGAGCAGTACTTC.

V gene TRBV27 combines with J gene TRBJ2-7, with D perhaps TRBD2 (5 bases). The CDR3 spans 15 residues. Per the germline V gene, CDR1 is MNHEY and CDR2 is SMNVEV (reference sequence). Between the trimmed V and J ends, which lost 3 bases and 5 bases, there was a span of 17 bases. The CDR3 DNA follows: TGTGCCAGCAGTTTTTCAGCGGACCTAGGGAACGAGCAGTACTTC. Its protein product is CASSFSADLGNEQYF.

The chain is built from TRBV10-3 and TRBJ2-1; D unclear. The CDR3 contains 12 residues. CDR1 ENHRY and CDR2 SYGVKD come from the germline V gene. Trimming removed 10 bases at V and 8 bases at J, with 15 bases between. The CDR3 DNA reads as TGTGCCACGGGCTCGGACGGTGATGAGCAGTTCTTC. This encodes CATGSDGDEQFF.

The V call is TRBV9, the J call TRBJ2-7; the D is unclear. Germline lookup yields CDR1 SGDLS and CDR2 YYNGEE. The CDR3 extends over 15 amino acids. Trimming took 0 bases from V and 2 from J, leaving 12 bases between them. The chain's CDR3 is CASSVEAGYPYEQYF. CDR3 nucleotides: TGTGCCAGCAGCGTAGAGGCAGGCTACCCCTACGAGCAGTACTTC.

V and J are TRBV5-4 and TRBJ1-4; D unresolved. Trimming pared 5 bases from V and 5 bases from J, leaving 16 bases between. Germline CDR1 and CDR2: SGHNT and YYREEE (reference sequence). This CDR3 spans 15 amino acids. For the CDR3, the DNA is TGTGCCAGCAGACCCAACGCAGCCCCGAATGAAAAACTGTTTTTT. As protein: CASRPNAAPNEKLFF.

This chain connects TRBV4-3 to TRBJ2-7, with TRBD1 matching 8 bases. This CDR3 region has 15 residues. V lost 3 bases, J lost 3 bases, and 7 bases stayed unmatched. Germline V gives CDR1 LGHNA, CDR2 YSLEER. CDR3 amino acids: CASSQLRGQGYEQYF. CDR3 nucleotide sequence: TGCGCCAGCAGCCAGCTCAGAGGACAGGGCTACGAGCAGTACTTC.

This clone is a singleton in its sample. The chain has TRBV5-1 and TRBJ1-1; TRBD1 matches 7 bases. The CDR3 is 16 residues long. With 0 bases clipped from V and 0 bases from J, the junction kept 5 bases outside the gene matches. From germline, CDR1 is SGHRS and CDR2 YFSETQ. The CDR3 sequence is CASSLGDREMNTEAFF. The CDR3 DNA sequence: TGCGCCAGCAGCTTGGGCGACAGGGAAATGAACACTGAAGCTTTCTTT.

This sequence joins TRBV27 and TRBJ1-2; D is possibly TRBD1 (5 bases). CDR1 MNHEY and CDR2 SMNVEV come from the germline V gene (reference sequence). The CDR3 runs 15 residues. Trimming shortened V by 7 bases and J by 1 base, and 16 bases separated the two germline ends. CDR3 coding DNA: TGTGCCAGCAAAATTGACAGCCTCCTTAACTATGGCTACACCTTC. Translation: CASKIDSLLNYGYTF.

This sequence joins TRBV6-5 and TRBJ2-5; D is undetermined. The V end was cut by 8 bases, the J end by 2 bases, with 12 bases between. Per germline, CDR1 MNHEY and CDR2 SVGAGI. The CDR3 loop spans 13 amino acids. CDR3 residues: CASLQLGQETQYF. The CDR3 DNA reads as TGTGCCAGCCTTCAATTAGGACAAGAGACCCAGTACTTC.

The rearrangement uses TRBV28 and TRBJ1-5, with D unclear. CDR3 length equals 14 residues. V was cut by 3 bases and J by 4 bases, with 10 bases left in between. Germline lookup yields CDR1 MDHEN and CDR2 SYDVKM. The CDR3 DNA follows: TGTGCCAGCAGTTTTGGGGAGTCAAATCAGCCCCAGCATTTT. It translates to CASSFGESNQPQHF.